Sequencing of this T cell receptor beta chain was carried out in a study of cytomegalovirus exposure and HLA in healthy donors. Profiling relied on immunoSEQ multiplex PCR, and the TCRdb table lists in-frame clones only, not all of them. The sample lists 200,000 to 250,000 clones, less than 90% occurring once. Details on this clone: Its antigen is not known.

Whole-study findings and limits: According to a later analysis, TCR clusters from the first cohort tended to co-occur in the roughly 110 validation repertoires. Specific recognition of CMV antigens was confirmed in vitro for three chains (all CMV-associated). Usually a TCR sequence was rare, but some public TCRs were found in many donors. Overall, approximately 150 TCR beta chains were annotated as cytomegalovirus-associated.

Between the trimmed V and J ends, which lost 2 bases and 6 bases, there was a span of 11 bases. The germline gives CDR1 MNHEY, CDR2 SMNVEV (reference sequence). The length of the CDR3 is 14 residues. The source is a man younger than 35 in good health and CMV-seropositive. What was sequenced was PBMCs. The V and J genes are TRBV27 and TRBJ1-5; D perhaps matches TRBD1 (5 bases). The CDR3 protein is CASSLRGFGQPQHF. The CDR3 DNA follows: TGTGCCAGCAGTTTAAGGGGATTTGGTCAGCCCCAGCATTTT.